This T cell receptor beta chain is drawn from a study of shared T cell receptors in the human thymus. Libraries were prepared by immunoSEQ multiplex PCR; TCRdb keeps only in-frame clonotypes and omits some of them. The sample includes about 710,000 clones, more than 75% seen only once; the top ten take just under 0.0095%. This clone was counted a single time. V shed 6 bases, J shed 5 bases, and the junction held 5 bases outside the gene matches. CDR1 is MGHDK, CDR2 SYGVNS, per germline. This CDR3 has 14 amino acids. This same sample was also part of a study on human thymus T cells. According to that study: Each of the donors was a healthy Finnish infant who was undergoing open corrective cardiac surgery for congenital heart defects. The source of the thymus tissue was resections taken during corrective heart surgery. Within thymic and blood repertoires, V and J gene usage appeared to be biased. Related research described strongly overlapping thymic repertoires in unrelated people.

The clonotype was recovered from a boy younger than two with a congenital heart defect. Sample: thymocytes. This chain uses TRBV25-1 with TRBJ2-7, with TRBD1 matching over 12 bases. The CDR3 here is CASRRGQGAHEQYF. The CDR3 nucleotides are TGTGCCAGCAGGAGGGGACAGGGGGCTCACGAGCAGTACTTC.